The text below deals with one T cell receptor beta chain. The sample comes from a study of blood T cell repertoires in COVID-19. The overall study: From the United States, Italy and Spain came samples of acute and convalescent COVID-19. From T cells, B-cell-depleted T cells, or PBMCs came the material, which was cDNA or gDNA.

The germline CDR1 and CDR2 sequences are SGHRS and YFSETQ. Unmatched junction bases numbered 6, after V lost 0 bases and J lost 0 bases. The CDR3 covers 18 residues. How the authors handled the data: It was from reference gene primer amplification that nucleated cell counts were estimated. Assay used: immunoSEQ multiplex PCR; TCRdb lists only in-frame clones, some missing. V, J and clone size are taken as reported in that table, and D and trimming were inferred from the DNA itself. The sample consists of roughly 92,000 clones, 75% to 90% of them appearing once. This receptor was obtained from a woman older than 75 with active or convalescent COVID-19. Sequencing input: peripheral blood. The V call is TRBV5-1, the J call TRBJ2-2; the match to TRBD2 covers 9 bases. This CDR3 is CASSLEEAGGPNTGELFF. The DNA of the CDR3 is TGCGCCAGCAGCTTGGAAGAAGCGGGAGGCCCGAACACCGGGGAGCTGTTTTTT.